These T cell receptor beta chains were read from a single sample in a study of shared clonotypes between healthy human individuals. Sequencing used immunoSEQ multiplex PCR; TCRdb keeps in-frame clones, though not all of them. The sample holds a few million clones, approximately 94% seen once. The sample taken for sequencing was naive CD4+ T cells sorted from blood. Receptor source: a man aged 18 to 30 in good health. Each CDR3 is given with its conserved first and last residue. The order of the fields is V gene, clone size, D gene, J gene, CDR3 DNA, CDR3 protein. A D gene is named only where the DNA matches it firmly. Only some rows state a clone size, as once, few, many or a class for expanded clones.

TRBV6-6	-	TRBD2	TRBJ2-7	TGTGCCAGCAGAGGGGAGCGGGAGGTCCACGAGCAGTACTTC	CASRGEREVHEQYF
TRBV5-1	-	-	TRBJ1-4	TGCGCCAGCAGCCGCTTAGGGGAGGATGAAAAACTGTATTTT	CASSRLGEDEKLYF
TRBV5-1	-	-	TRBJ2-3	TGCGCCAGCAGCTTGGACGGGGGAAGGCAGTATTTT	CASSLDGGRQYF
TRBV5-6	-	-	TRBJ2-1	TGTGCCAGCAGCTTGGACAGACGATACAATGAGCAGTTCTTC	CASSLDRRYNEQFF
TRBV2	-	TRBD1	TRBJ2-1	TGTGCCAGCCGAAGGACAGGGGACAGTGAGCAGTTCTTC	CASRRTGDSEQFF
TRBV20-1	-	-	TRBJ2-1	TGCAGTGCTACCGACCGGGGTGAGCAGTTCTTC	CSATDRGEQFF
TRBV5-1	-	TRBD2	TRBJ2-3	TGCGCCAGCAGCTTGGTCTTAGCGGGAGTAGGGGATACGCAGTATTTT	CASSLVLAGVGDTQYF
TRBV6-5	-	-	TRBJ1-5	TGTGCCAGCAGTTTTGACAGATATTTTCAGCCCCAGCATTTT	CASSFDRYFQPQHF
TRBV7-6	once	-	TRBJ2-3	TGTGCCAGCACAAAGCGTGTCGGGGGTAGCACAGATACGCAGTATTTT	CASTKRVGGSTDTQYF
TRBV30	-	-	TRBJ2-1	TGTGCCTGGAGTGGGTCGAGGGGATCCTACAATGAGCAGTTCTTC	CAWSGSRGSYNEQFF
TRBV10-3	-	-	TRBJ2-1	TGTGCCATCAGTGAAAGGACCGCTCAAGAGCAGTTCTTC	CAISERTAQEQFF
TRBV6-5	-	-	TRBJ2-2	TGTGCCAGCAGACGATCTAACACCGGGGAGCTGTTTTTT	CASRRSNTGELFF
TRBV2	-	-	TRBJ2-7	TGTGCCAGCATAGAGGCAGGGTACGAGCAGTACTTC	CASIEAGYEQYF